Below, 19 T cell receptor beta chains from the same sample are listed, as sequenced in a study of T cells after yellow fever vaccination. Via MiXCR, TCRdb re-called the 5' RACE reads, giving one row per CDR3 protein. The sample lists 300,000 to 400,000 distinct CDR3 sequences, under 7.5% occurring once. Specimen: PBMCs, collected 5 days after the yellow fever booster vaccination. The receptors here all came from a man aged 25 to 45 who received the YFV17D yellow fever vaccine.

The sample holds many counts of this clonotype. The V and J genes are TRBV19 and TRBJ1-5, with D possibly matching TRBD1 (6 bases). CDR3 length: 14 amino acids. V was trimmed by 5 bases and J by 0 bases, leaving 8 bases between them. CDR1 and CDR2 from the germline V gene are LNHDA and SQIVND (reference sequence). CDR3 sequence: CASSQQGSNQPQHF. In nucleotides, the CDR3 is TGTGCCAGTAGTCAACAGGGTAGCAATCAGCCCCAGCATTTT.

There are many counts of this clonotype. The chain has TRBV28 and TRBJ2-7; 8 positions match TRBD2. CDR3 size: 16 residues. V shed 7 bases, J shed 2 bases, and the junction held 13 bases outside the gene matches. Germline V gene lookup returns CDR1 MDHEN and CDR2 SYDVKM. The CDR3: CASMDVPAGGPYEQYF. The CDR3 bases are TGTGCCAGCATGGACGTCCCGGCGGGAGGTCCCTACGAGCAGTACTTC. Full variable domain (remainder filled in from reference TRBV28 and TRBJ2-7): DVKVTQSSRYLVKRTGEKVFLECVQDMDHENMFWYRQDPGLGLRLIYFSYDVKMKEKGDIPEGYSVSREKKERFSLILESASTNQTSMYLCASMDVPAGGPYEQYFGPGTRLTVT.

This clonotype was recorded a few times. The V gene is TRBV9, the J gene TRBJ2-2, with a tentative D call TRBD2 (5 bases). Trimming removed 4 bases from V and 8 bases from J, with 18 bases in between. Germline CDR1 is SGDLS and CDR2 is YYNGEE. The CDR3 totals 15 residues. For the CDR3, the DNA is TGTGCCAGCAGCACCCGAGGAGCGGCGGTGGGGGAGCTGTTTTTT. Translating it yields CASSTRGAAVGELFF. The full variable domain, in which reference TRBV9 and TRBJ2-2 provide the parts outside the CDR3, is DSGVTQTPKHLITATGQRVTLRCSPRSGDLSVYWYQQSLDQGLQFLIQYYNGEERAKGNILERFSAQQFPDLHSELNLSSLELGDSALYFCASSTRGAAVGELFFGEGSRLTVL.

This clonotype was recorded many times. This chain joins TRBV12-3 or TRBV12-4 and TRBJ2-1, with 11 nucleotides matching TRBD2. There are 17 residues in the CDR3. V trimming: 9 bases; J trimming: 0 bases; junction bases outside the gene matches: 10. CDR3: CASCPGLAAFSYNEQFF. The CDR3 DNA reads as TGTGCCAGTTGCCCGGGACTAGCGGCCTTCTCCTACAATGAGCAGTTCTTC.

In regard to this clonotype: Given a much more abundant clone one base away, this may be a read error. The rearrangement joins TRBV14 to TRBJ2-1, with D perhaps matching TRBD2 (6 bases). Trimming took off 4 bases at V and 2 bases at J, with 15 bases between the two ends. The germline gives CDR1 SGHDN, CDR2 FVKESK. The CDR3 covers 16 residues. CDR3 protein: CASSPMSSGAYNEQFF. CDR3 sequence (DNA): TGTGCCAGCAGCCCCATGAGTAGCGGAGCCTACAATGAGCAGTTCTTC.

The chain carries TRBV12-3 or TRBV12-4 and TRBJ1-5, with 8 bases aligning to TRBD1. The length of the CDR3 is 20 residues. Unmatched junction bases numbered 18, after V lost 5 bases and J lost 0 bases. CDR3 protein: CASSKKGRGLVNSSNQPQHF. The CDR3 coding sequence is TGTGCCAGCAGTAAAAAGGGCAGGGGGCTTGTTAATAGTAGCAATCAGCCCCAGCATTTT.

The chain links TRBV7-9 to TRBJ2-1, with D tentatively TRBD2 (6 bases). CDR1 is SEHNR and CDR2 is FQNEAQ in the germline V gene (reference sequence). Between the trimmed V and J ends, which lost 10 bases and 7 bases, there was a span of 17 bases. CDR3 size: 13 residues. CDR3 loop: CAIYRDSMNEQFF. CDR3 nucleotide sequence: TGTGCCATTTACCGGGACTCCATGAATGAGCAGTTCTTC.

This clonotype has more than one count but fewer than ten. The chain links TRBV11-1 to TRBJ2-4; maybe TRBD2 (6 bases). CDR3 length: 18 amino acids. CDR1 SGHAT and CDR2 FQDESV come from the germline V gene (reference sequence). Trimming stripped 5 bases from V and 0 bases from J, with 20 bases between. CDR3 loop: CASSQDAGPILAKNIQYF. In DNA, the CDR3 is TGTGCCAGCAGCCAGGACGCGGGGCCGATTCTAGCCAAAAACATTCAGTACTTC.

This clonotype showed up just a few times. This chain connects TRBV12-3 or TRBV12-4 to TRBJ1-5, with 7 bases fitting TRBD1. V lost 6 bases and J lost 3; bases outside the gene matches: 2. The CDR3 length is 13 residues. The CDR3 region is CASRGQDNQPQHF. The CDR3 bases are TGTGCCAGCAGAGGACAGGACAATCAGCCCCAGCATTTT.

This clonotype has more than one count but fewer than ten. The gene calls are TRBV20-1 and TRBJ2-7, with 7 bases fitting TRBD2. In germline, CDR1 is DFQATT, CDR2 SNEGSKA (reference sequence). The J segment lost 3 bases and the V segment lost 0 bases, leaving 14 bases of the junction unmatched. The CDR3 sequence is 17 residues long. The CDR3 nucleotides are TGCAGTGCTAGAGACCTAATCCGGGACTACTCGAACTACGAGCAGTACTTC. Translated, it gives CSARDLIRDYSNYEQYF.

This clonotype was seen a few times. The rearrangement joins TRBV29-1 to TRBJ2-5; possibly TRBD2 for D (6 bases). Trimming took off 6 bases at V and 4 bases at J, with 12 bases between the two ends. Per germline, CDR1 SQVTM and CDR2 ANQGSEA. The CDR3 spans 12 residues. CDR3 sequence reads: CSVGGMRETQYF. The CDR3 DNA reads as TGCAGCGTGGGCGGGATGAGAGAGACCCAGTACTTC. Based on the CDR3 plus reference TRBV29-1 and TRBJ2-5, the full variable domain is SAVISQKPSRDICQRGTSLTIQCQVDSQVTMMFWYRQQPGQSLTLIATANQGSEATYESGFVIDKFPISRPNLTFSTLTVSNMSPEDSSIYLCSVGGMRETQYFGPGTRLLVL.

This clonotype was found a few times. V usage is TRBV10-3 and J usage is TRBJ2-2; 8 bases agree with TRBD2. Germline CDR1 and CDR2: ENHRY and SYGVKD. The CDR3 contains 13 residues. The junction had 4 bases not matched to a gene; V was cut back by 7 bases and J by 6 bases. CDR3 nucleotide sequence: TGTGCCATCAACGGGGGGGAATCCGGGGAGCTGTTTTTT. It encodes CAINGGESGELFF.

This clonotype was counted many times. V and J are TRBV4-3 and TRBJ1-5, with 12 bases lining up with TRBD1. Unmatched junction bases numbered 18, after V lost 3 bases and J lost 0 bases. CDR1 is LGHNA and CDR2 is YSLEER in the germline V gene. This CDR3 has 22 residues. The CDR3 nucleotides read TGCGCCAGCAGCCACGAGAAACGGGACAGGGGGCTCTTCGATTATAGCAATCAGCCCCAGCATTTT. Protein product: CASSHEKRDRGLFDYSNQPQHF.

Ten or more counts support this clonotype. This chain's CDR3 is CASSMTRNEQFF. In nucleotides, the CDR3 is TGTGCCAGCAGCATGACTAGGAATGAGCAGTTCTTC. The V and J genes are TRBV7-9 and TRBJ2-1; D may be TRBD2 (6 bases). Trimming took off 5 bases at V and 7 bases at J, with 9 bases between the two ends. This CDR3 spans 12 amino acids. Germline V CDR1 and CDR2: SEHNR, FQNEAQ (reference sequence).

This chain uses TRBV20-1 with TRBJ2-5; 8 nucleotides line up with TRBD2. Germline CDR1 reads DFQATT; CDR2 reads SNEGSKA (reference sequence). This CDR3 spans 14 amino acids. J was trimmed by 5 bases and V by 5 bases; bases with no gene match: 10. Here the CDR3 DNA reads TGCAGTGCTCAGGTCCGACTAGCGCTGGAGACCCAGTACTTC. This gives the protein CSAQVRLALETQYF.

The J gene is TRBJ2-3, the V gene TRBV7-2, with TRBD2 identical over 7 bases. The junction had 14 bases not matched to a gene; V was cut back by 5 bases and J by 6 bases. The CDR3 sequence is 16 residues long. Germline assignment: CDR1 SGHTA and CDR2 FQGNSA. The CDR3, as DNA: TGTGCCAGCAGCCCCCGAGATCAAGGACTAGGGGATACGCAGTATTTT. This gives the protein CASSPRDQGLGDTQYF.

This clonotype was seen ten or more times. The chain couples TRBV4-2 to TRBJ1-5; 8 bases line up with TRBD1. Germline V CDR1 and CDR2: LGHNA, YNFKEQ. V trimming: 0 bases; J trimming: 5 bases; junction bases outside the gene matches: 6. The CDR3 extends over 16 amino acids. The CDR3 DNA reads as TGTGCCAGCAGCCAAGAGGCTGGACAGGGATATCAGCCCCAGCATTTT. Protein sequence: CASSQEAGQGYQPQHF.

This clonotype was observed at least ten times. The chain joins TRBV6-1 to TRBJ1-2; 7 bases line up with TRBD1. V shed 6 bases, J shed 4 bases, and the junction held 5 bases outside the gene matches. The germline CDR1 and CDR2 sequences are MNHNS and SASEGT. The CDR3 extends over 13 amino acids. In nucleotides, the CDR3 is TGTGCCAGCAGGGAGACAGGGCGCTATGGCTACACCTTC. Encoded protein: CASRETGRYGYTF.

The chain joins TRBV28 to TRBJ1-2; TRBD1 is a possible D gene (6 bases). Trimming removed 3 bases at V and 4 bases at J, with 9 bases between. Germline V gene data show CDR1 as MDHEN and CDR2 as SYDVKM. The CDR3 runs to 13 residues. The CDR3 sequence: CASSFGQPYGYTF. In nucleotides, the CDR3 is TGTGCCAGCAGTTTCGGACAGCCCTATGGCTACACCTTC.